This T cell receptor beta chain was profiled in a study of cytomegalovirus exposure and HLA in healthy donors. Study-wide context: Genetic ancestry analysis placed approximately 80% of the roughly 400 donors that were genotyped in the Caucasian-associated cluster. Whole-study findings and limits: What a later analysis showed was that several of the most significant clusters appeared linked to common viral pathogens. Listed as cytomegalovirus-associated were approximately 160 TCR beta chains.

As to this clone: The antigen is unknown.

PCR employed 60 Vbeta and 13 Jbeta primers. The protocol was immunoSEQ multiplex PCR, while the TCRdb copy is restricted to in-frame clones and leaves out a portion. The table for this sample gives around 190,000 clones. Germline CDR1 is SGHRS and CDR2 is YFSETQ. V was cut by 3 bases and J by 0 bases, with 7 bases left in between. The CDR3 covers 14 residues. This chain connects TRBV5-1 to TRBJ1-3, with D tentatively TRBD1 (6 bases). The clonotype comes from a woman aged 30 to 39 in good health and CMV-seropositive. The specimen sequenced was PBMCs. In DNA, the CDR3 is TGCGCCAGCAGCTCACAGGGCTCTGGAAACACCATATATTTT. Translating it yields CASSSQGSGNTIYF.